What follows are 8 T cell receptor beta chains derived from one specimen sequenced in a study of cytomegalovirus exposure and HLA in healthy donors. PCR used 60 Vbeta primers and 13 Jbeta primers. Assay used: immunoSEQ multiplex PCR; TCRdb lists only in-frame clones, some missing. The sample records over 150,000 clones, 80% to 85% being singletons. Specimen: PBMCs. Receptors originate from a woman in her 30s in good health and CMV-seronegative.

The V gene is TRBV2, the J gene TRBJ2-2; TRBD2 matches 15 bases. This CDR3 comprises 22 residues. Germline V gene data show CDR1 as SNHLY and CDR2 as FYNNEI. V lost 7 bases, J lost 0 bases, and 18 bases stayed unmatched. The CDR3 protein is CASTMPGLAGGPGLTNTGELFF. The CDR3 region has the DNA TGTGCCAGCACTATGCCCGGACTAGCGGGAGGGCCGGGGTTAACGAACACCGGGGAGCTGTTTTTT.

In nucleotides, the CDR3 is TGTGCCAGCAGCTTAGTCGGGGGGAGCATGGATACGCAGTATTTT. Its protein is CASSLVGGSMDTQYF. The V call is TRBV7-9, the J call TRBJ2-3; 7 bases fit TRBD2. The CDR3 extends over 15 amino acids. CDR1 is SEHNR, CDR2 FQNEAQ, per germline (reference sequence). V lost 1 base to trimming and J lost 6 bases; unmatched junction nucleotides: 7. Full variable domain (missing parts from reference TRBV7-9 and TRBJ2-3): DTGVSQNPRHKITKRGQNVTFRCDPISEHNRLYWYRQTLGQGPEFLTYFQNEAQLEKSRLLSDRFSAERPKGSFSTLEIQRTEQGDSAMYLCASSLVGGSMDTQYFGPGTRLTVL.

This clone has only one observation. The chain joins TRBV5-6 to TRBJ2-3; 14 bases agree with TRBD2. The CDR3 consists of 15 residues. Germline V gene sequence: CDR1 SGHDT, CDR2 YYEEEE. J was trimmed by 4 bases and V by 3 bases; bases with no gene match: 1. The CDR3 here is CASSWTSGGPDTQYF. For the CDR3, the DNA is TGTGCCAGCAGCTGGACTAGCGGGGGGCCAGATACGCAGTATTTT.

About this clone: Other DNA sequences in the sample encode the same CDR3. The V gene is TRBV5-1, the J gene TRBJ1-2; 7 bases align to TRBD1. With V trimmed by 4 bases and J by 0 bases, 3 bases remained unmatched. CDR3 length: 14 amino acids. Germline V gives CDR1 SGHRS, CDR2 YFSETQ. CDR3 amino acids: CASSPGTANYGYTF. The CDR3, as DNA: TGCGCCAGCAGCCCCGGGACAGCTAACTATGGCTACACCTTC.

The V gene is TRBV7-2, the J gene TRBJ2-2; 8 bases are shared with TRBD1. Germline CDR1 reads SGHTA; CDR2 reads FQGNSA. The trim removed 2 bases at V and 4 bases at J, leaving 3 bases unmatched. The CDR3 loop spans 15 amino acids. The DNA of the CDR3 is TGTGCCAGCAGCTTACAGGGGGCGGTCACCGGGGAGCTGTTTTTT. It is translated as CASSLQGAVTGELFF.

V usage is TRBV7-9 and J usage is TRBJ2-7; possible D gene TRBD2, 5 bases. Trimming cost V 1 base and J 4 bases, with 17 bases left between them. The CDR3 runs 16 residues. Germline CDR1 SEHNR, CDR2 FQNEAQ (reference sequence). The CDR3 region is CASSLGFDGIGYEQYF. CDR3 nucleotide sequence: TGTGCCAGCAGCTTAGGGTTTGACGGGATAGGGTACGAGCAGTACTTC.

The chain is built from TRBV5-4 and TRBJ1-4, with D unresolved. The CDR3 is made up of 14 amino acids. Between the trimmed V and J ends, which lost 3 bases and 0 bases, there was a span of 6 bases. Germline V CDR1 and CDR2: SGHNT, YYREEE (reference sequence). CDR3 nucleotide sequence: TGTGCCAGCAGCTACACACCAACTAATGAAAAACTGTTTTTT. Its protein is CASSYTPTNEKLFF.

This clone was detected only once. The gene calls are TRBV28 and TRBJ2-2; no firm D call. V was shortened by 8 bases and J by 1 base, with 14 bases between the two germline ends. This CDR3 has 15 residues. The germline CDR1 and CDR2 sequences are MDHEN and SYDVKM. As DNA, the CDR3 is TGTGCCAGCCAGGTTATGGCTCAGAACACCGGGGAGCTGTTTTTT. Translation: CASQVMAQNTGELFF.